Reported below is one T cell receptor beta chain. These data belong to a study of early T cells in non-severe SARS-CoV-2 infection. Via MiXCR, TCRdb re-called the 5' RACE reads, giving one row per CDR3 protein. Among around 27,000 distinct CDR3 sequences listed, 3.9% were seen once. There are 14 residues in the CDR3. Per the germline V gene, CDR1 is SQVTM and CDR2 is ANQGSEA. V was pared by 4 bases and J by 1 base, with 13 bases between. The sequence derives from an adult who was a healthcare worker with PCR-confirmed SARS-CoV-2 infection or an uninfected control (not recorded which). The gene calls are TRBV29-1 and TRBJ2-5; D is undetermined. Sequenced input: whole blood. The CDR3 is CSVVNPTFQETQYF. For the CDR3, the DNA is TGCAGCGTTGTTAATCCGACCTTCCAAGAGACCCAGTACTTC.